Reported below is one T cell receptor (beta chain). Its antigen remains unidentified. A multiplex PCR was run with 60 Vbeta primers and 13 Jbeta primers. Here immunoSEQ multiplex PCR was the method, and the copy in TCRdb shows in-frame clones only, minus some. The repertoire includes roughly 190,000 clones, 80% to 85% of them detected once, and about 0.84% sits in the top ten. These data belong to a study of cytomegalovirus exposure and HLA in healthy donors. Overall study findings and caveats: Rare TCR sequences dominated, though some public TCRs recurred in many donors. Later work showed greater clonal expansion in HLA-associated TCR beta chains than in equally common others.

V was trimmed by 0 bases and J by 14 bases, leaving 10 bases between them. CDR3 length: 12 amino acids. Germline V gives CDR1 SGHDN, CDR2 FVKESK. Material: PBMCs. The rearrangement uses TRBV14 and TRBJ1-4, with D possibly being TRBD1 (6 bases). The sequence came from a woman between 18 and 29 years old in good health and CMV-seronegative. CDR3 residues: CASSQDWDTLFF. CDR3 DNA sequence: TGTGCCAGCAGCCAAGATTGGGACACGCTGTTTTTT.